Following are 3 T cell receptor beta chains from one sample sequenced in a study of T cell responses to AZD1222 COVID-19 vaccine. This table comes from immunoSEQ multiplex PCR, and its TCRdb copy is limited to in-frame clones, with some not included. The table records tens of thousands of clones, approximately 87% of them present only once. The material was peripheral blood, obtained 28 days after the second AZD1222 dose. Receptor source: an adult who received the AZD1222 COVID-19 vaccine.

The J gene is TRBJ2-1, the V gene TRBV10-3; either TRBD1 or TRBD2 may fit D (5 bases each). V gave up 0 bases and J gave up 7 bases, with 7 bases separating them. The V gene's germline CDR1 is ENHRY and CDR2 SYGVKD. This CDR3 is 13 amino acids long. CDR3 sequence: CAISESWGNEQFF. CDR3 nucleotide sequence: TGTGCCATCAGTGAGTCGTGGGGGAATGAGCAGTTCTTC.

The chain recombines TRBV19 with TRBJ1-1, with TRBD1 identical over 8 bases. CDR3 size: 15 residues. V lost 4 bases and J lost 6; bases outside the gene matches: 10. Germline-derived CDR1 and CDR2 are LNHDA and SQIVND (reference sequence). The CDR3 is CASSTQTGVRAEAFF. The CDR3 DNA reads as TGTGCCAGTAGTACACAGACAGGGGTCCGCGCTGAAGCTTTCTTT.

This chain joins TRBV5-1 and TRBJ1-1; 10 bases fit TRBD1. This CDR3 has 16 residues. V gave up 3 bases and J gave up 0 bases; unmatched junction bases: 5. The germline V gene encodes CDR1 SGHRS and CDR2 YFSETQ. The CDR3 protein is CASSWEGQGLNTEAFF. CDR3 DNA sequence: TGCGCCAGCAGCTGGGAGGGACAGGGGTTGAACACTGAAGCTTTCTTT.